This is a list of T cell receptor beta chains from one sample in a study of OX40 agonist ivuxolimab in advanced cancers. Profiled with immunoSEQ multiplex PCR; TCRdb holds only in-frame clones, not every one. The sample records nearly 60,000 clones, around 90% being singletons. This specimen consisted of CD4+ or CD8+ T cells sorted from blood, obtained in a trial of the OX40 agonist ivuxolimab. The receptors derive from an adult with an advanced solid tumor such as melanoma, head and neck, liver or kidney cancer. Both conserved end residues are part of each CDR3. A D gene is named only where the DNA matches it firmly. For some rows the clone size is stated as once, few or many, or as a class when expanded; others skip it.

d_call j_call v_call clone_size cdr3_nt cdr3_aa
TRBD1 TRBJ2-7 TRBV2 NA TGTGCCAGCAGTGTCCCACAGGGGTACGAGCAGTACTTC CASSVPQGYEQYF
TRBD2 TRBJ2-1 TRBV30 NA TGTGCCTGGACTGCGGGAGGGTCCTACAATGAGCAGTTCTTC CAWTAGGSYNEQFF
TRBD1 TRBJ1-5 TRBV15 few TGTGCCACCAGGCAACAGGGGGTAGGCAATCAGCCCCAGCATTTT CATRQQGVGNQPQHF
TRBD1 TRBJ2-2 TRBV11-3 NA TGTGCCAGCAGCTCCTCCGGGACAGCGAACACCGGGGAGCTGTTTTTT CASSSSGTANTGELFF
NA TRBJ2-1 TRBV6-1 NA TGTGCCAGCAGTGAGTTAGGGAATGAGCAGTTCTTC CASSELGNEQFF
TRBD2 TRBJ2-1 TRBV9 NA TGTGCCAGCAGCGTATCTAGCGGGAGCTACAATGAGCAGTTCTTC CASSVSSGSYNEQFF
NA TRBJ2-1 TRBV7-8 NA TGTGCCAGCAGCTTAACAAACCCCTCCTACAATGAGCAGTTCTTC CASSLTNPSYNEQFF
NA TRBJ1-1 TRBV6-6 NA TGTGCCAGCAGTTACTCGGTAGGGTACACTGAAGCTTTCTTT CASSYSVGYTEAFF
NA TRBJ1-1 TRBV6-1 NA TGTGCCAGCACCCAACCCCAAAGAACAGAAGCTTTCTTT CASTQPQRTEAFF
TRBD1 TRBJ1-5 TRBV6-6 once TGTGCCAGCATCTCCGGGACAGGGGGCAATGCCCAGCATTTT CASISGTGGNAQHF
NA TRBJ2-5 TRBV30 NA TGTGCCTGGAGTGGACTTAACCGAGAGACCCAGTACTTC CAWSGLNRETQYF
TRBD2 TRBJ2-3 TRBV7-8 NA TGTGCCAGCAGCGCAAACCTCAGGGGGACTAGCGGTCTCACAGATACGCAGTATTTT CASSANLRGTSGLTDTQYF
TRBD1 TRBJ2-5 TRBV27 NA TGTGCCAGCAGGCCCATATTGACAGGGGGCGTCGAGACCCAGTACTTC CASRPILTGGVETQYF
TRBD1 TRBJ1-1 TRBV7-9 NA TGTGCCAGCAGCTGGGACAGGGGCCAAGCTTTCTTT CASSWDRGQAFF
NA TRBJ2-1 TRBV6-6 NA TGTGCCAGCGTTTCGAGGGGAGAGGTCCCCTACAATGAGCAGTTCTTC CASVSRGEVPYNEQFF
TRBD1 TRBJ2-7 TRBV6-1 NA TGTGCCAGCAGGACAGGACAGGGGGGATCCTACGAGCAGTACTTC CASRTGQGGSYEQYF
TRBD1 TRBJ2-7 TRBV6-5 NA TGTGCCAGCAGTTCTGCCCCGGGACAGGGACACTACGAGCAGTACTTC CASSSAPGQGHYEQYF
NA TRBJ1-5 TRBV7-8 NA TGTGCCAGCAGTCCTGGCGGGCAGCCCCAGCATTTT CASSPGGQPQHF
TRBD2 TRBJ2-2 TRBV15 NA TGTGCCACCAGCAGAGATGTAGCGGGCGGGGAGCTGTTTTTT CATSRDVAGGELFF
TRBD1 TRBJ1-1 TRBV19 few TGTGCCAGTAGGAGACAGGGCACTGAAGCTTTCTTT CASRRQGTEAFF
TRBD2 TRBJ2-3 TRBV30 NA TGTGCCTGGACGACTAGCGGGACCGATACGCAGTATTTT CAWTTSGTDTQYF
TRBD2 TRBJ2-5 TRBV9 once TGTGCCAGCAGCCCGGGACTAGCGGGAGTCGAGACCCAGTACTTC CASSPGLAGVETQYF
NA TRBJ1-5 TRBV5-6 once TGTGCCAGCAGAGCGGGTAATCAGCCCCAGCATTTT CASRAGNQPQHF
NA TRBJ1-2 TRBV28 NA TGTGCCAGCAGTTGGCCGGGGGCACTTATCTACACCTTC CASSWPGALIYTF
TRBD1 TRBJ1-1 TRBV28 NA TGTGCCAGCAGTAACCCGGGACAGCCGAACACTGAAGCTTTCTTT CASSNPGQPNTEAFF
NA TRBJ1-6 TRBV30 NA TGTGCCTGGAGTAGTGAAACCTATAATTCACCCCTCCACTTT CAWSSETYNSPLHF
TRBD1 TRBJ1-5 TRBV10-3 NA TGTGCCATCAGTGCCGGCGACAGGGGAAATCAGCCCCAGCATTTT CAISAGDRGNQPQHF
NA TRBJ1-1 TRBV5-1 NA TGCGCCAGCAGCTCCGCGGGGTTGCAACTTGAAGCTTTCTTT CASSSAGLQLEAFF
TRBD1 TRBJ1-4 TRBV28 NA TGTGCCAGCAGTACCGGACAGGCTGCTGAAAAACTGTTTTTT CASSTGQAAEKLFF
TRBD1 TRBJ1-1 TRBV18 NA TGTGCCAGCTCGCAGGGACAGGCAAACACTGAAGCTTTCTTT CASSQGQANTEAFF
NA TRBJ2-7 TRBV6-1 NA TGTGCCAGCAGATTAACTTACGAGCAGTACTTC CASRLTYEQYF
NA TRBJ2-5 TRBV5-5 NA TGTGCCAGCACCAACCCCGGGCACCAAGAGACCCAGTACTTC CASTNPGHQETQYF
NA TRBJ2-3 TRBV11-1 NA TGTGCCAGCAGCTTCGGGTCCAACCCTTCCACAGATACGCAGTATTTT CASSFGSNPSTDTQYF
NA TRBJ2-7 TRBV12-2 NA TGTGCAAGTCGCTTAACGCCCTCCCAGGTTCACTACGAGCAGTACTTC CASRLTPSQVHYEQYF
NA TRBJ2-7 TRBV5-5 once TGTGCCAGCAGCTTGGGTAGACAGGCCGTAGGTGCAGAGCAGTACTTC CASSLGRQAVGAEQYF
NA TRBJ1-2 TRBV29-1 NA TGCAGCGTCTCCCCCACGGGGAGGAATAAAGGCTACACCTTC CSVSPTGRNKGYTF
NA TRBJ1-1 TRBV12-5 NA TGTGCTAGTGGTCGTATCCTGGGGGGCTCAAGTGCGGGTGAAGCTTTCTTT CASGRILGGSSAGEAFF
NA TRBJ1-1 TRBV18 NA TGTGCCAGCTCACCAGGGCTCAACACTGAAGCTTTCTTT CASSPGLNTEAFF
NA TRBJ2-3 TRBV9 NA TGTGCCAGCAGCGTTGGGGCGATAAGCACAGATACGCAGTATTTT CASSVGAISTDTQYF
NA TRBJ2-3 TRBV20-1 NA TGCAGTGCTAGAGGGACAGATACGCAGTATTTT CSARGTDTQYF
NA TRBJ2-1 TRBV5-1 once TGCGCCAGCCGATACGGGCCGGAAGGTGAGCAGTTCTTC CASRYGPEGEQFF
NA TRBJ1-2 TRBV9 NA TGTGCCAGTTCCAATAACTATGGCTACACCTTC CASSNNYGYTF
NA TRBJ1-1 TRBV6-5 once TGTGCCAGCAGTGGGGGGTCTGAAGCTTTCTTT CASSGGSEAFF
TRBD2 TRBJ2-1 TRBV7-8 NA TGTGCCAGCAGCTTGGAGGGACTAGGTTATGAGCAGTTCTTC CASSLEGLGYEQFF
TRBD1 TRBJ2-7 TRBV7-9 once TGTGCCAGCAGCCGTGGACAGGGAGACTACGAGCAGTACTTC CASSRGQGDYEQYF
TRBD2 TRBJ2-1 TRBV5-1 NA TGCGCCAGCAGCTTGGTGCCCCTTCTAGCGGGAGGGGGCAATGAGCAGTTCTTC CASSLVPLLAGGGNEQFF
NA TRBJ1-2 TRBV28 NA TGTGCCACAACGGACAGCAACTTTGGCTACACCTTC CATTDSNFGYTF
TRBD1 TRBJ2-5 TRBV5-6 NA TGTGCCAGCAGCCGGGGACAGCCTGGCGAGACCCAGTACTTC CASSRGQPGETQYF
TRBD1 TRBJ2-1 TRBV4-3 NA TGCGCCAGCAGCCAAGAACGGACAGGGGGGTATGAGCAGTTCTTC CASSQERTGGYEQFF
TRBD2 TRBJ2-1 TRBV5-1 NA TGCGCCAGCAGCTTAGGCGGGAGGGCAAATGAGCAGTTCTTC CASSLGGRANEQFF
NA TRBJ2-7 TRBV10-1 NA TGCGCCAGCAGTGTGGGGCACTTCGGTGAGCAGTACTTC CASSVGHFGEQYF
NA TRBJ2-7 TRBV28 medium-sized TGTGCCAGCAGCAGGGGTATATACGAGCAGTACTTC CASSRGIYEQYF
TRBD1 TRBJ1-1 TRBV28 NA TGTGCCAGCACCCTCCCCGGGGACAGGGGAAGGAACACTGAAGCTTTCTTT CASTLPGDRGRNTEAFF
NA TRBJ2-1 TRBV5-1 NA TGCGCCAGCAGCAGAAATAGCGAATTCTCCTACAATGAGCAGTTCTTC CASSRNSEFSYNEQFF
NA TRBJ1-5 TRBV28 NA TGTGCCAGCAGTTTCATGGGGCGCGAAAATCAGCCCCAGCATTTT CASSFMGRENQPQHF
TRBD1 TRBJ1-3 TRBV5-1 NA TGCGCCAGCAGCTTCTCCGGGACAGGGAGCTACTCTGGAAACACCATATATTTT CASSFSGTGSYSGNTIYF
NA TRBJ1-2 TRBV5-5 NA TGTGCCAGCAGCCTTAACTACCAGGGCGCTGTGAATGGCTACACCTTC CASSLNYQGAVNGYTF